A selection of T cell receptor beta chains follows, all from one sample in a study of human T cells and chemical hapten exposure. Using its own MiXCR run on the RACE reads, TCRdb lists one record per CDR3 protein. Found here are around 300,000 distinct CDR3 sequences, 5% to 6.5% of them singletons; the top ten hold about 7.7%. The starting material was whole blood, obtained in connection with sensitization to the hapten diphenylcyclopropenone (DPC). The origin of the receptors is a woman between 18 and 30 years old with alopecia areata. Some clones in this sample may be carry-over from other donors' samples. CDR3s include the opening cysteine and the closing phenylalanine or tryptophan. D genes are given only for firm matches. Part of the rows lack a size; the others show once, few, many or a class for expanded clones.

D,size,J,V,length,CDR3,DNA
NA,many,TRBJ2-1,TRBV7-3,13,CASSPVPYNEQFF,TGTGCCAGCAGCCCGGTGCCTTACAATGAGCAGTTCTTC
NA,NA,TRBJ1-1,TRBV29-1,10,CSVDRTEAFF,TGCAGCGTTGACCGAACTGAAGCTTTCTTT
NA,NA,TRBJ2-1,TRBV5-6,14,CASSLGGFYNEQFF,TGTGCCAGCAGCTTGGGGGGCTTCTACAATGAGCAGTTCTTC
NA,few,TRBJ1-2,TRBV7-9,15,CASSFNPSGSYGYTF,TGTGCCAGCAGCTTTAACCCCAGTGGCAGCTATGGCTACACCTTC
TRBD1,few,TRBJ2-3,TRBV10-2,15,CASSESGQGTGTQYF,TGCGCCAGCAGTGAGTCCGGACAGGGGACGGGCACGCAGTATTTT
NA,few,TRBJ2-7,TRBV29-1,14,CSVEEGRVGYEQYF,TGCAGCGTTGAAGAGGGCAGGGTCGGGTACGAGCAGTACTTC
NA,many,TRBJ2-7,TRBV18,14,CASSPPVTSGEQYF,TGTGCCAGCTCACCACCGGTGACTTCGGGGGAGCAGTACTTC
TRBD1,many,TRBJ1-5,TRBV28,14,CASSFRGNDQPQHF,TGTGCCAGCAGTTTCAGGGGGAACGATCAGCCCCAGCATTTT
NA,few,TRBJ1-1,TRBV10-3,13,CAIRLLTNTEAFF,TGTGCCATCAGGCTCCTTACTAACACTGAAGCTTTCTTT
TRBD1,many,TRBJ1-1,TRBV5-1,14,CASTLQGVNTEAFF,TGCGCCAGCACCCTCCAGGGGGTCAACACTGAAGCTTTCTTT
NA,few,TRBJ1-3,TRBV6-5,15,CASSYSGAYGNTIYF,TGTGCCAGCAGTTACTCCGGGGCTTACGGAAACACCATATATTTT
NA,many,TRBJ2-1,TRBV13,14,CASSLGAGYNEQFF,TGTGCCAGCAGCTTAGGGGCTGGGTACAATGAGCAGTTCTTC
NA,many,TRBJ1-5,TRBV4-3,16,CASSLTMGGRNQPQHF,TGCGCCAGCAGTCTTACAATGGGAGGTAGGAATCAGCCCCAGCATTTT
TRBD1,few,TRBJ1-1,TRBV5-4,17,CASRSSVRDRANTEAFF,TGTGCCAGCCGCTCCTCAGTCCGGGACAGGGCGAACACTGAAGCTTTCTTT
NA,NA,TRBJ2-5,TRBV10-3,16,CAISEARGGSQETQYF,TGTGCCATCAGTGAGGCCAGGGGCGGCAGCCAAGAGACCCAGTACTTC
TRBD1,few,TRBJ2-7,TRBV5-4,14,CASSSRGRSHEQYF,TGTGCCAGCAGCTCCAGGGGGCGCTCCCACGAGCAGTACTTC
NA,NA,TRBJ1-1,TRBV5-6,16,CASSRLPNPGITEAFF,TGTGCCAGCAGCCGCCTTCCCAACCCGGGGATCACTGAAGCTTTCTTT
NA,NA,TRBJ2-5,TRBV7-9,13,CASLGGIQETQYF,TGTGCCAGCCTCGGCGGGATTCAAGAGACCCAGTACTTC
NA,NA,TRBJ1-5,TRBV20-1,12,CSARTAGAAQHF,TGCAGTGCTAGGACAGCGGGAGCCGCCCAGCATTTT
NA,few,TRBJ1-5,TRBV6-5,13,CASSSFSNQPQHF,TGTGCCAGCAGTTCCTTTAGCAATCAGCCCCAGCATTTT
NA,few,TRBJ1-1,TRBV5-6,14,CASSLYTPVTEAFF,TGTGCCAGCAGCTTGTACACCCCGGTGACTGAAGCTTTCTTT
NA,NA,TRBJ2-2,TRBV5-1,15,CASSLDVPYTGELFF,TGCGCCAGCAGCTTGGATGTGCCCTACACCGGGGAGCTGTTTTTT
TRBD2,many,TRBJ2-5,TRBV29-1,13,CSVGGLAEETQYF,TGCAGCGTTGGGGGACTAGCCGAAGAGACCCAGTACTTC
NA,many,TRBJ1-5,TRBV12-3/TRBV12-4,12,CASSAINQPQHF,TGTGCCAGCAGTGCCATTAATCAGCCCCAGCATTTT
NA,many,TRBJ2-4,TRBV28,13,CATSQGAKNIQYF,TGTGCCACCTCACAGGGAGCCAAAAACATTCAGTACTTC
NA,NA,TRBJ2-5,TRBV15,11,CATSATGTQYF,TGTGCCACCAGCGCTACCGGGACCCAGTACTTC
NA,few,TRBJ2-7,TRBV7-2,15,CASSLEATGTYEQYF,TGTGCCAGCAGCTTAGAAGCCACAGGGACCTACGAGCAGTACTTC
NA,NA,TRBJ1-1,TRBV5-6,14,CASSLDIGQPEAFF,TGTGCCAGCAGCTTGGACATTGGGCAGCCTGAAGCTTTCTTT
NA,few,TRBJ2-3,TRBV24-1,16,CATSALSKFSTDTQYF,TGTGCCACCAGTGCCCTATCAAAATTCAGCACAGATACGCAGTATTTT
NA,many,TRBJ1-2,TRBV11-3,15,CASSYRDKTNYGYTF,TGTGCCAGCAGCTATAGGGACAAGACTAACTATGGCTACACCTTC
NA,few,TRBJ1-1,TRBV29-1,12,CSVFRANTEAFF,TGCAGCGTCTTCAGGGCGAACACTGAAGCTTTCTTT
NA,NA,TRBJ2-7,TRBV25-1,14,CASSESVTAYEQYF,TGTGCCAGCAGTGAATCTGTCACAGCCTACGAGCAGTACTTC
NA,NA,TRBJ2-7,TRBV27,16,CASSLRSGGGFYEQYF,TGTGCCAGCAGTTTACGTTCCGGGGGTGGATTTTACGAGCAGTACTTC
NA,many,TRBJ1-2,TRBV6-2/TRBV6-3,14,CASSSGRRLYGYTF,TGTGCCAGCAGTTCAGGGCGGCGACTGTATGGCTACACCTTC
NA,few,TRBJ2-5,TRBV5-1,16,CASSLAGSGRQETQYF,TGCGCCAGCAGCTTGGCCGGCAGCGGGCGCCAAGAGACCCAGTACTTC
NA,few,TRBJ1-5,TRBV6-5,15,CASSSGGMGRQPQHF,TGTGCCAGCAGTTCCGGGGGTATGGGTCGTCAGCCCCAGCATTTT
NA,NA,TRBJ1-6,TRBV9,14,CASSAPTSDSPLHF,TGTGCCAGCAGCGCACCTACGTCCGATTCACCCCTCCACTTT
TRBD1,many,TRBJ1-5,TRBV5-1,14,CASSLQGGNQPQHF,TGTGCCAGCAGTTTACAGGGGGGCAATCAGCCCCAGCATTTT
NA,few,TRBJ1-4,TRBV27,15,CASSTKGLTNEKLFF,TGTGCCAGCAGTACGAAGGGTTTAACTAATGAAAAACTGTTTTTT
NA,NA,TRBJ2-5,TRBV5-6,16,CASSLLRGGLGETQYF,TGTGCCAGCAGCTTGCTCCGTGGGGGCCTCGGAGAGACCCAGTACTTC
NA,many,TRBJ1-1,TRBV29-1,11,CSVVWGAEAFF,TGCAGCGTTGTGTGGGGGGCTGAAGCTTTCTTT
NA,NA,TRBJ1-3,TRBV12-3/TRBV12-4,13,CASSGGNRNTIYF,TGTGCCAGCTCCGGGGGAAATAGAAACACCATATATTTT
NA,many,TRBJ1-4,TRBV6-1,15,CASSEWGPTNEKLFF,TGTGCCAGCAGTGAATGGGGGCCGACTAATGAAAAACTGTTTTTT
NA,NA,TRBJ2-1,TRBV24-1,13,CATSPSTYNEQFF,TGTGCCACCAGTCCCTCCACCTACAATGAGCAGTTCTTC
TRBD2,NA,TRBJ2-7,TRBV3-1,15,CASSPLAGGLIEQYF,TGTGCCAGCAGCCCACTAGCGGGGGGGCTGATCGAGCAGTACTTC
NA,many,TRBJ2-3,TRBV7-6,14,CASSAMSATDTQYF,TGTGCCAGCAGCGCCATGTCGGCCACAGATACGCAGTATTTT
NA,few,TRBJ2-3,TRBV4-3,15,CASSQARTQGYTQYF,TGCGCCAGCAGCCAAGCTCGTACACAGGGATATACGCAGTATTTT
TRBD1,many,TRBJ1-1,TRBV5-6,14,CASRQTGTNTEAFF,TGTGCCAGCAGGCAGACAGGGACGAACACTGAAGCTTTCTTT
NA,many,TRBJ1-3,TRBV6-5,14,CASTGFSSGNTIYF,TGTGCCAGCACGGGGTTTTCCTCTGGAAACACCATATATTTT
TRBD1,many,TRBJ1-2,TRBV5-6,14,CASSWGQADYGYTF,TGTGCCAGCAGCTGGGGACAGGCGGACTATGGCTACACCTTC
NA,many,TRBJ2-7,TRBV6-5,16,CASSYSFGARTYEQYF,TGTGCCAGCAGTTACTCATTTGGGGCTAGGACCTACGAGCAGTACTTC
NA,NA,TRBJ1-1,TRBV5-8,13,CASPFMAGPEAFF,TGTGCCAGCCCCTTTATGGCGGGGCCTGAAGCTTTCTTT
TRBD2,few,TRBJ2-1,TRBV20-1,15,CSARPSGGSYNEQFF,TGCAGTGCTAGACCTAGCGGGGGATCATACAATGAGCAGTTCTTC
TRBD2,few,TRBJ2-3,TRBV5-1,12,CDREDLTDTQYF,TGCGACCGGGAGGACCTCACAGATACGCAGTATTTT
NA,NA,TRBJ2-5,TRBV7-2,15,CASSSQPGLQETQYF,TGTGCCAGCAGCTCACAACCGGGACTGCAAGAGACCCAGTACTTC
TRBD1,NA,TRBJ1-5,TRBV19,17,CASRALTGGDSNQPQHF,TGTGCCAGTAGAGCGCTCACAGGGGGGGACAGCAATCAGCCCCAGCATTTT
NA,few,TRBJ2-1,TRBV24-1,14,CATSGISSYNEQFF,TGTGCCACCAGTGGGATCAGCTCCTACAATGAGCAGTTCTTC